This TCR beta chain appears in the sequencing data of a study of cytomegalovirus exposure and HLA in healthy donors. Using immunoSEQ multiplex PCR, the repertoire was profiled, and TCRdb retains in-frame clones only, with some absent. Seen here are 220,000 or so clones, over 80% observed once, and the top ten hold approximately 0.99%. The sequenced material came from PBMCs. The source is a young woman in good health and CMV-seronegative.

The CDR3 spells CASSEELAGVNEQYF. CDR3 in DNA: TGTGCCAGCAGTGAGGAACTAGCGGGAGTGAACGAGCAGTACTTC. The chain links TRBV2 to TRBJ2-7; TRBD2 matches at 11 bases. Trimming removed 3 bases from V and 5 bases from J; junction bases left unmatched: 6. The CDR3 totals 15 residues. Germline V gene lookup returns CDR1 SNHLY and CDR2 FYNNEI.